This T cell receptor beta chain came from a study of graft-versus-host responses after intestinal transplantation. Findings of the study overall: GvH clones surfaced in recipient marrow, some emerging earlier in ileum or blood.

This clone is medium-sized (0.01 to 0.1%) within its sample. Repertoires were generated with immunoSEQ multiplex PCR, while TCRdb's copy carries only in-frame clones and drops some. The sample contains 13,000 or so clones, around 40% of which appear only once. Trimming took 10 bases from V and 5 from J; bases not matched to a gene: 8. The CDR3 is 12 amino acids. Germline V gene sequence: CDR1 ENHRY, CDR2 SYGVKD. The sequence was obtained from a human patient who received an intestinal transplant. Here the sequenced sample was alloreactive CD4+ T cells from a mixed lymphocyte reaction culture, taken before intestinal transplant. Subset here: CFSE-low proliferating T cells sorted from approximately 6-day pre-transplant mixed lymphocyte reaction (GvH or HvG direction). V gene TRBV10-3 combines with J gene TRBJ2-7, with 7 bases fitting TRBD2. The CDR3 region is CASAGGWDEQYF. The DNA for the CDR3 is TGTGCCAGCGCCGGGGGGTGGGACGAGCAGTACTTC.